The TCR beta chain described here comes from a study of T cell responses to AZD1222 COVID-19 vaccine. Study results and caveats: Seropositive AZD1222 recipients at baseline numbered only five to seven. Close to half of spike-specific TCRs reportedly recognize unmutated variant regions. Researchers took repertoire samples only after the peak T cell response had come. Spike-specific TCR depth and breadth grew after two AZD1222 doses.

Comments on this clone: Its target is not known.

Generated by immunoSEQ multiplex PCR, the TCRdb table keeps only in-frame clones and is missing some. The table lists 200,000 to 250,000 clones, approximately 94% of them singletons. Germline values: CDR1 GTSNPN, CDR2 SVGIG (reference sequence). The CDR3 has 13 amino acids. Trimming removed 2 bases at V and 4 bases at J, with 9 bases between. The specimen comprised peripheral blood, sampled 28 days after the second dose of the MenACWY control vaccine. This rearrangement joins TRBV30 to TRBJ1-5; no reliable D call. The origin of this receptor is an adult who received the MenACWY meningococcal vaccine as a control. The CDR3 here is CAWSTGVNQPQHF. CDR3 sequence (DNA): TGTGCCTGGAGTACTGGGGTAAATCAGCCCCAGCATTTT. The whole variable domain, remainder taken from reference TRBV30 and TRBJ1-5, is SQTIHQWPATLVQPVGSPLSLECTVEGTSNPNLYWYRQAAGRGLQLLFYSVGIGQISSEVPQNLSASRPQDRQFILSSKKLLLSDSGFYLCAWSTGVNQPQHFGDGTRLSIL.